This T cell receptor (beta chain) was identified during a study of shared clonotypes between healthy human individuals (dated by TCRdb to about 2020). With regard to the full study: A couple of women and a few men aged 18 to 49 years were included in the cohort. Libraries were prepared and TCR repertoires were sequenced by different laboratories using diverse techniques, in order to increase sequencing depth and limit assay-specific biases. For each donor, CD4 naive and CD4 memory were each run on three plates, CD8 naive on two plates, and CD8 memory on one plate. Each donor's leukapheresis produced roughly between roughly 0.94 and 9.5 billion PBMCs. The study deeply sequenced blood TCR repertoires of five healthy adults to estimate repertoire size and the extent of clonotype sharing between individuals. Overall study outcomes, separate from this receptor: Compared with non-shared clonotypes, clonotypes shared by all four sorted-subset donors had higher generation probabilities. Larger estimated clonotype richness was generally found for naive subsets than for memory subsets. Only blood was sampled, and tissue TCR repertoires likely differ from those in blood. Rarefaction of sorted-subset datasets indicated incomplete sequencing despite the large sequencing depth. Sharing across a few donors was observed for 5% to 6.5% of naive CD4, over 3% of naive CD8, about 2.3% of memory CD4, and roughly 0.4% of memory CD8 clonotypes. Based on pairwise subsampling, the degree of clonotype sharing among donors was expected to be affected by sequencing depth. The genetic and exposure-history diversity represented was limited by the small number of donors.

TCR CDR3 regions were amplified from genomic DNA by multiplex PCR using the deep immunoSEQ assay. Extracted genomic DNA from each cell subset was distributed evenly across all wells of several immunoSEQ 96-well plates, and each plate was treated as a replicate. For sorted subsets, each replicate PCR was loaded with around 200 ng genomic DNA, equivalent to roughly 30,000 T cell genomes. The purified libraries were quantified using a Qubit 3.0 fluorometer, sized with a Bioanalyzer 2100, and then quantified again using the KAPA Library Quantification kit. Every immunoSEQ 96-well plate was sequenced on a separate single-read 150-cycle Illumina NextSeq 550 flow cell. Per the source publication's procedure: Because the immunoSEQ output included only junctional sequences and no quality scores, the filtering could not be the same as the filtering used for full-length reads. Sequences were annotated with PyIR, a Python wrapper for IgBLAST v1.9, and V/J genes and CDR3 were assigned using IMGT germline references. Reads were filtered out if the reads had weak V/J assignments (E-value above 1e-6), no CDR3, stop codons, out-of-frame junctions, or ambiguous translated residues. A V3J clonotype was defined by an identical inferred V gene, J gene, and CDR3 amino acid sequence. The percentage overlap between two repertoires was calculated by dividing the number of shared unique clonotypes by the size of the smaller repertoire. Three approaches were used to assess repertoire richness: RTK rarefaction, the Chao1 estimator, and Recon v2.1 estimates of unobserved clonotypes. OLGA was used to compute generation probabilities for all TCRbeta clonotypes that the gDNA method yielded from a few donors. The table comes from immuneACCESS by way of TCRdb, which keeps in-frame sequences with V and J called. Part of the clones is missing from these tables; in studies checked, under half for an unresolved V gene and the rest for unknown reasons. V, J and clone size reflect that table, while D and trimming were determined from the DNA. A total of about 2.3 million clones appear in this sample, approximately 93% of them only once. Under 0.45% of the sample belongs to the ten largest clones.

The donors were healthy, HIV-negative adults with no recently reported acute infections or vaccinations. Every donor was a Caucasian adult residing in Nashville, Tennessee, USA. CD4+ T cells were enriched through magnetic negative selection, after which naive cells were positively selected on CD45RA and the remaining negative fraction served as the memory subset. After blood collection by leukapheresis, PBMCs were isolated using Ficoll-Histopaque density gradient centrifugation and then cryopreserved in the vapor phase of liquid nitrogen. Purity and quantity of every magnetically sorted T cell population were checked by analytical flow cytometry. Genomic DNA was isolated from every sorted fraction and measured by UV absorbance on a Nanodrop 2000c. There are 17 amino acids in the CDR3, from cysteine to phenylalanine inclusive. The DNA shown is the 51-base CDR3, in frame from base 1. V sheds 4 bases and J sheds 2 bases, leaving 20 bases between their ends. From a lookup of the germline V gene, CDR1 and CDR2 are MDHEN and SYDVKM.

Of note for this clone: Its antigen remains undetermined. No base quality information exists; no much larger clone differs at one position.

The sequence is built from TRBV28 and TRBJ1-2; TRBD1 is a possible D gene, resting on 5 matching bases. The material sequenced was naive CD4+ T cells from PBMCs. Per the publication, the cell subset or site label means: CD45RA+ positively selected. This TCR derives from a young man in good health. Some clones in this sample may be carry-over from other donors' samples. The DNA reads as follows: TGTGCCAGCAGTTCAATCTCCCAGGGATCCTCCAACTATGGCTACACCTTC. This gives the protein CASSSISQGSSNYGYTF.